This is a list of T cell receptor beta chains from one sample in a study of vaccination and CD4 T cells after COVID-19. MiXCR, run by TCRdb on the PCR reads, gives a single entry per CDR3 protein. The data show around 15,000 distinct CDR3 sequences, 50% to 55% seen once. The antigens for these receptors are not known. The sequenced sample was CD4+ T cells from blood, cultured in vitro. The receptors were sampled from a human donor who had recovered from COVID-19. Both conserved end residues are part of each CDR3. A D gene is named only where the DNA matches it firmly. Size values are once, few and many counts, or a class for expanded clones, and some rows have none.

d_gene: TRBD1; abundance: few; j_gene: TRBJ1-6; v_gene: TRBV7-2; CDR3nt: TGTGCCAGCAGCTTGCACGGGACAGCGAATTCACCCCTCCACTTT; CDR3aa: CASSLHGTANSPLHF
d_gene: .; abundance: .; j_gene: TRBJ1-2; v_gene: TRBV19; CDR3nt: TGTGCCAGTAGTGTCTCCGGGGACTATGGCTACACCTTC; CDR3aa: CASSVSGDYGYTF
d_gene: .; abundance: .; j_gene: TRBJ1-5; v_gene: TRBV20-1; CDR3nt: TGCAGTGCTGGGAGGTCGGATCAGCCCCAGCATTTT; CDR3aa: CSAGRSDQPQHF
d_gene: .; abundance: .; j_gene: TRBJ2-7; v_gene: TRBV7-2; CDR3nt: TGTGCCAGCAGCTTAATCGAGGCGGGGGCCGAGCAGTACTTC; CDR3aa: CASSLIEAGAEQYF
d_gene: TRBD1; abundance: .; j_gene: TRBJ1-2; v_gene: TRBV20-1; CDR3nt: TGCAGTGCTACAGGGGGCCCCTCCTATGGCTACACCTTC; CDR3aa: CSATGGPSYGYTF
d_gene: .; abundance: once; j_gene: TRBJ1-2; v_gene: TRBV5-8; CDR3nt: TGTGCCAGCAGCTTGACGACGGGGGTGAAGGTTTATGGCTACACCTTC; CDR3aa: CASSLTTGVKVYGYTF
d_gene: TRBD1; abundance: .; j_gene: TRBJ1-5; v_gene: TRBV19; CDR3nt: TGTGCCAGTAGTATAGGTTTATTGTCCGGGACAGGGGCCCAGCATTTT; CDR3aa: CASSIGLLSGTGAQHF
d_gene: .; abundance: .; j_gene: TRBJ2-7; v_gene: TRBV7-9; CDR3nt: TGTGCCAGCAGCTTAAGAGGTTTCTACGAGCAGTACTTC; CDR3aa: CASSLRGFYEQYF
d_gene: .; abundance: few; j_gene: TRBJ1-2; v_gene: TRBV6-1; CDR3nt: TGTGCCAGCAGCCGCGCAGGCGGGGGGAAAGATGGCTACACCTTC; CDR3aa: CASSRAGGGKDGYTF
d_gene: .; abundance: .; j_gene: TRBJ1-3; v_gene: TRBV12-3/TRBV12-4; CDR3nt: TGTGCCAGCAGTTCCGCCAACACCATATATTTT; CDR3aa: CASSSANTIYF
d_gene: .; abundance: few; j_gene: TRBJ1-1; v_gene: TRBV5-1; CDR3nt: TGCGCCAGCAGCTTGCAGGGCACTGAAGCTTTCTTT; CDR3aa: CASSLQGTEAFF
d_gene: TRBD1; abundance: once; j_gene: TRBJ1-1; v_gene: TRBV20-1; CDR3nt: TGCAGTGCTCCCTTGAGGGACAGGGACTTGACTGAAGCTTTCTTT; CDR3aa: CSAPLRDRDLTEAFF
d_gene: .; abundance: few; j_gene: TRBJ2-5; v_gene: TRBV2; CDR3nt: TGTGCCAGCTCCTCGGGGCTGAAAGAGACCCAGTACTTC; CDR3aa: CASSSGLKETQYF
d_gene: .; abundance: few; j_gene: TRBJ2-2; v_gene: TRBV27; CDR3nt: TGTGCCAGCGGTAGCCCATTCGTCGGCGGCTACACCGGGGAGCTGTTTTTT; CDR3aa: CASGSPFVGGYTGELFF
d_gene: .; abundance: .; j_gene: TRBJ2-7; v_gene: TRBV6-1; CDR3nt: TGTGCCAGCAGTCCTAGCCGGTCCTACGAGCAGTACTTC; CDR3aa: CASSPSRSYEQYF
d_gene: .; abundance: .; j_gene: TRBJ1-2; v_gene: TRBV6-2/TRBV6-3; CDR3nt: TGTGCCAGCAGTTACGACAGAAGGGGCTACACCTTC; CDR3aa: CASSYDRRGYTF
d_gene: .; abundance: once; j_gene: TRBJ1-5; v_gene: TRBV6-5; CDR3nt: TGTGCCAGCAGTTCGGGGGAAGTGGGTCAGCCCCAGCATTTT; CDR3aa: CASSSGEVGQPQHF
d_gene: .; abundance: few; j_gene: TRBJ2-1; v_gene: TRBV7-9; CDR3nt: TGTGCCAGCAGCAACAGAGGGGGGGCGGTCAATGAGCAGTTCTTC; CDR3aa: CASSNRGGAVNEQFF
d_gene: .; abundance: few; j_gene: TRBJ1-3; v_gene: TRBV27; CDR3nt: TGTGCCAGCAGAGGAACAGGCGGAGACACCATATATTTT; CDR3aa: CASRGTGGDTIYF
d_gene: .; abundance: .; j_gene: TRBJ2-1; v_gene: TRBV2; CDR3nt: TGTGCCAGCAGGTTGGACCCGGGGGGCACCTACAATGAGCAGTTCTTC; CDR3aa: CASRLDPGGTYNEQFF
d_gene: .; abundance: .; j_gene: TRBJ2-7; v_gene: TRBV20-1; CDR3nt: TGCAGTGCCCTTAGCGCCTTCTCCTACGAGCAGTACTTC; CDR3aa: CSALSAFSYEQYF
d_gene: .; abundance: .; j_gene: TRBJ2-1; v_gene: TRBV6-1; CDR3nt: TGTGCCAGCAGTCCCCCGGCGGCGGGAAGGAATGAGCAGTTCTTC; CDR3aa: CASSPPAAGRNEQFF
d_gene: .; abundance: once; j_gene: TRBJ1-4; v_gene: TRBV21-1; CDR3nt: TGTGCCAGCAGCAAGAGAAATGAAAAACTGTTTTTT; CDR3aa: CASSKRNEKLFF
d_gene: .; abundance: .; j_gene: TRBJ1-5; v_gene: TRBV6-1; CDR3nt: TGTGCCAGCAGTAGAGACGGAAGTCTTTATCAGCCCCAGCATTTT; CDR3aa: CASSRDGSLYQPQHF
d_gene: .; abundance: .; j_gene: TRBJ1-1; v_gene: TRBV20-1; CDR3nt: TGCAGTGCTAGAGATACTGGGGCGCCTAACACTGAAGCTTTCTTT; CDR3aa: CSARDTGAPNTEAFF
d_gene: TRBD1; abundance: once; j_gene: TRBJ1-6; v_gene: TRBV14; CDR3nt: TGTGCCAGCAGCCAAGGACAGGGTTTGAATTCACCCCTCCACTTT; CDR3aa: CASSQGQGLNSPLHF
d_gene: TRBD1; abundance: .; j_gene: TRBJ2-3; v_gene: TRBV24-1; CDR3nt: TGTGCCACCAGTGATGAGACAGGGGCAGATACGCAGTATTTT; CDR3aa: CATSDETGADTQYF
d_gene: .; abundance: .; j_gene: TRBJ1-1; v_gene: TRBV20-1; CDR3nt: TGCAGTGCTGTTACGGTTTACGCTTTCTTT; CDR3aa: CSAVTVYAFF
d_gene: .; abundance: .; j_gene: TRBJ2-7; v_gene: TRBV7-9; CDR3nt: TGTGCCAGCAGCAACCAGGGCCCCTACGAGCAGTACTTC; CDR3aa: CASSNQGPYEQYF
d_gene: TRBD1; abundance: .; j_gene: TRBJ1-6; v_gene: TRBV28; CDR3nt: TGTGCCAGCAGCTCCCCGACAGGGGGCGTCGGATCACCCCTCCACTTT; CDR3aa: CASSSPTGGVGSPLHF
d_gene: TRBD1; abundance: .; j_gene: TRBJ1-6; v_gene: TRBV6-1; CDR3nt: TGTGCCAGCAGTGATTCAGGGGGCGAATTTTCACCCCTCCACTTT; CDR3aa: CASSDSGGEFSPLHF
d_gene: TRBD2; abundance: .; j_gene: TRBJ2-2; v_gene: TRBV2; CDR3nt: TGTGCCAGCATTGGCGGGGGGGCCGGGACCGGGGAGCTGTTTTTT; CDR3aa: CASIGGGAGTGELFF
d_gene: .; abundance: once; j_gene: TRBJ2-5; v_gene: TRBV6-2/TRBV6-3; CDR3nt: TGTGCCAGCAGCTACCTGGGGCTGGGAGAGACCCAGTACTTC; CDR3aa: CASSYLGLGETQYF
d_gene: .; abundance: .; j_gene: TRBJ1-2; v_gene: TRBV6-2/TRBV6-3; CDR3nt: TGTGCCAGCAGTTACGAGAGAAATGGCTACACCTTC; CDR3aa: CASSYERNGYTF
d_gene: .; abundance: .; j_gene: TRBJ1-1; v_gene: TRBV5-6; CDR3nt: TGTGCCAGCAGTTGGAGGGCAGGGGCCGGCACTGAAGCTTTCTTT; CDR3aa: CASSWRAGAGTEAFF
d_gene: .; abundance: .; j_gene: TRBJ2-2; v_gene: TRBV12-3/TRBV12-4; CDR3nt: TGTGCCAGCAGTCTCCCACAGGGTAGTTCGAACACCGGGGAGCTGTTTTTT; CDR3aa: CASSLPQGSSNTGELFF
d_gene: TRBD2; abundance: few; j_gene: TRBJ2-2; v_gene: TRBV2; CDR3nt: TGTGCCAGCAGTGTACGTGAGGATCGGGGGGGGCTGTTTTTT; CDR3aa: CASSVREDRGGLFF
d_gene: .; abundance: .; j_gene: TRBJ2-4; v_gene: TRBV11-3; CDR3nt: TGTGCCAGCAGCTTAGGAATTCGGGGTCAAAACATTCAGTACTTC; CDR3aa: CASSLGIRGQNIQYF
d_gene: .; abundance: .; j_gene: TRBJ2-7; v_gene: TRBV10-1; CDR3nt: TGCGCCCCCACGGGCCCGGGGCAAAAGAAAGGGGGGATTTTCGAGCAGTACTTC; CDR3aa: CAPTGPGQKKGGIFEQYF
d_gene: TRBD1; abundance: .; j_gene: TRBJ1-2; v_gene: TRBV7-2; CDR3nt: TGTGCCAGCAGCAAGACAGGGGGCCTCTATGGCTACACCTTC; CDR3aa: CASSKTGGLYGYTF
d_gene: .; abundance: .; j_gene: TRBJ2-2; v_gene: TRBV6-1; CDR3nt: TGTGCCAGCAGGGCGGGGGCTACCACCGGGGAGCTGTTTTTT; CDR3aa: CASRAGATTGELFF
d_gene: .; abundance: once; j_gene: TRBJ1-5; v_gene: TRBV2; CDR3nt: TGTGCCAGCAGTGAGCAGGGTAATAGCAATCAGCCCCAGCATTTT; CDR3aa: CASSEQGNSNQPQHF
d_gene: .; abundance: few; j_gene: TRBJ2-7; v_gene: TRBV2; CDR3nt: TGTGCCAGCGGGCGGACAGAATCCTACGAGCAGTACTTC; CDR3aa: CASGRTESYEQYF
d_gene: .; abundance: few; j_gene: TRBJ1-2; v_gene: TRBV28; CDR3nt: TGTGCCAGCAGTTCTCCGGGTAGGGAGCCCTATGGCTACACCTTC; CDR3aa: CASSSPGREPYGYTF
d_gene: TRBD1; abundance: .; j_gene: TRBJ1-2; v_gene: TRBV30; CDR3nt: TGTACCTGTGCTGGGACAGCCGAGCACTATGGCTACACCTTC; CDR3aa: CTCAGTAEHYGYTF
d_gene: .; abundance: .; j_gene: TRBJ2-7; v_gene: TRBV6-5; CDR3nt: TGTGCCAGCAGTTACCGCCCGGGATCTGGCTACGAGCAGTACTTC; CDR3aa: CASSYRPGSGYEQYF
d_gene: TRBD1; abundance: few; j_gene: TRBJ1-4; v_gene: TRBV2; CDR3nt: TGTGCCAGCACTTCGGACAGGGCTAGCGAAAAACTGTTTTTT; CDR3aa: CASTSDRASEKLFF
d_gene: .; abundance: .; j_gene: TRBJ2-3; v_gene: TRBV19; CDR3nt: TGTGCCAGTAGTATCCGCCGATCCGCAGATACGCAGTATTTT; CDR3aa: CASSIRRSADTQYF
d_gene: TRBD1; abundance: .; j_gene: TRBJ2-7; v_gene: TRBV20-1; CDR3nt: TGCAGTGCTAGAGACCTGACCGGGACAGTTAACGAGCAGTACTTC; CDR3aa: CSARDLTGTVNEQYF
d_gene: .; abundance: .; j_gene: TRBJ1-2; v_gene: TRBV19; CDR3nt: TGTGCCAGTAGTCGCCTTAACTATGGCTACACCTTC; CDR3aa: CASSRLNYGYTF
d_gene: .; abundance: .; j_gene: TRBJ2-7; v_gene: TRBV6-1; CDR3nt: TGTGCCAGCAGACCTGCGGGGTGGACCTACGAGCAGTACTTC; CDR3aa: CASRPAGWTYEQYF
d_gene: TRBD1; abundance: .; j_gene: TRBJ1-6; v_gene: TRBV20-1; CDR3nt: TGCAGTGCCCGATATGATACAGGGGGCGCGTATAATTCACCCCTCCACTTT; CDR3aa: CSARYDTGGAYNSPLHF
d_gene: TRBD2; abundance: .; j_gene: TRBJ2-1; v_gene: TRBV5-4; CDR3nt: TGTGCCAGCAGCCCCCAAAGCGGGGGGGCCCCCTACAATGAGCAGTTCTTC; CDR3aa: CASSPQSGGAPYNEQFF
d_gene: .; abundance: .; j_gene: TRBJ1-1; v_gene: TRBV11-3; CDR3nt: TGTGCCAGCAGCTTGAGTCAGGGACGGAACACTGAAGCTTTCTTT; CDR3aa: CASSLSQGRNTEAFF
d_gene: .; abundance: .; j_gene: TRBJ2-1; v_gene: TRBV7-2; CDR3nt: TGTGCCAGCAGCTTATTTAGGAATGAGCAGTTCTTC; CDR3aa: CASSLFRNEQFF
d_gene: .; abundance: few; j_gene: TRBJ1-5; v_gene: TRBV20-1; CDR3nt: TGCAGTGCTAGAGATTTCACCAGGGCTCCGAATCAGCCCCAGCATTTT; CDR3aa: CSARDFTRAPNQPQHF
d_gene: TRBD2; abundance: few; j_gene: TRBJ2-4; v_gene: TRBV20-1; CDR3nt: TGCAGTGCTAGAGTTTTGCTAGCGGGGGAACTCGGCATTCAGTACTTC; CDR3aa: CSARVLLAGELGIQYF
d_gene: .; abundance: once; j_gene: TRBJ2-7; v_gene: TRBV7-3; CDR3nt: TGTGCCAGCTCCCCCCAAGGGGGAGTAGCTTACGAGCAGTACTTC; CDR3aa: CASSPQGGVAYEQYF
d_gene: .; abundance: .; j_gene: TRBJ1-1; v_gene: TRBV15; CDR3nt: TGTGCCACCAGCCGTCCCCCGAACACTGAAGCTTTCTTT; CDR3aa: CATSRPPNTEAFF
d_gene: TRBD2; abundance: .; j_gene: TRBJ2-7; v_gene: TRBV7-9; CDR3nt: TGTGCCAGCAGCTGGGGGCGGGAGGCCGCCTTCGAGCAGTACTTC; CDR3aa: CASSWGREAAFEQYF